This T cell receptor beta chain is from a study of early T cells in non-severe SARS-CoV-2 infection. The sample holds a few counts of this clonotype. Germline V gene lookup returns CDR1 MNHEY and CDR2 SMNVEV (reference sequence). The CDR3 is made up of 15 amino acids. V shed 4 bases and J shed 4 bases, with 15 bases lying between them. Individual cDNA molecules each received unique molecular identifiers attached to them. TCRdb recomputed calls from the 5' RACE reads with MiXCR, one row per CDR3 protein. Among approximately 73,000 distinct CDR3 sequences listed, 10% to 15% were seen once. Sequenced material: whole blood. The rearrangement joins TRBV27 to TRBJ2-3; D possibly corresponds to TRBD1 (8 bases). The clonotype comes from an adult who was a healthcare worker with PCR-confirmed SARS-CoV-2 infection or an uninfected control (not recorded which). The CDR3 loop reads CASSSRGRESDTQYF. In DNA form, the CDR3 reads TGTGCCAGCAGTTCCAGGGGGCGGGAGTCAGATACGCAGTATTTT.